One and the same sample provided the 4 T cell receptor beta chains below, sequenced in a study of neoadjuvant anti-PD-1 for oral cavity cancer. Produced via immunoSEQ multiplex PCR; TCRdb's table is partial and in-frame only. Of more than 20,000 clones listed, around a quarter are singletons. Time point noted: after neoadjuvant nivolumab, at surgical resection. The material sequenced was tumor tissue, taken after nivolumab (anti-PD-1) treatment. These TCRs come from a person aged 35 to 85 with oral cavity squamous cell carcinoma.

This clone was seen at least ten times. V usage is TRBV14 and J usage is TRBJ2-3, with a tentative D call TRBD1 (5 bases). The V gene lost 1 base and the J gene lost 0 bases, with 8 bases spanning the gap. CDR1 and CDR2 (germline): SGHDN, FVKESK. The CDR3 consists of 15 residues. For the CDR3, the DNA is TGTGCCAGCAGCCAAGCGTGGGGCAGCACAGATACGCAGTATTTT. Encoded protein: CASSQAWGSTDTQYF. The full variable domain, with the rest looked up from reference TRBV14 and TRBJ2-3, is EAGVTQFPSHSVIEKGQTVTLRCDPISGHDNLYWYRRVMGKEIKFLLHFVKESKQDESGMPNNRFLAERTGGTYSTLKVQPAELEDSGVYFCASSQAWGSTDTQYFGPGTRLTVL.

This clone was counted many times. This chain uses TRBV28 with TRBJ2-3; 9 bases are shared with TRBD1. Germline V gene lookup returns CDR1 MDHEN and CDR2 SYDVKM. V trimming: 5 bases; J trimming: 3 bases; junction bases outside the gene matches: 12. CDR3 size: 17 residues. The CDR3 here is CASSPSYTGTGTDTQYF. CDR3 nucleotide sequence: TGTGCCAGCAGTCCCTCCTATACCGGGACAGGGACAGATACGCAGTATTTT.

There are a few counts of this clone. The chain links TRBV7-2 to TRBJ1-6, with a possible D match to TRBD1 (5 bases). Germline values: CDR1 SGHTA, CDR2 FQGNSA. V dropped 5 bases and J dropped 8 bases, with 13 bases sitting between them. This CDR3 has 14 residues. CDR3 sequence reads: CASSQGVKDSPLHF. CDR3 nucleotides: TGTGCCAGCAGCCAAGGGGTTAAGGATTCACCCCTCCACTTT.

The chain combines TRBV5-4 with TRBJ1-2; D remains unclear. The CDR3 has 13 amino acids. Germline V gene data show CDR1 as SGHNT and CDR2 as YYREEE (reference sequence). Trimming stripped 0 bases from V and 8 bases from J, with 11 bases between. The CDR3 sequence is CASSLVGRRGYTF. The CDR3 nucleotides read TGTGCCAGCAGCTTGGTGGGCAGGAGGGGCTACACCTTC.